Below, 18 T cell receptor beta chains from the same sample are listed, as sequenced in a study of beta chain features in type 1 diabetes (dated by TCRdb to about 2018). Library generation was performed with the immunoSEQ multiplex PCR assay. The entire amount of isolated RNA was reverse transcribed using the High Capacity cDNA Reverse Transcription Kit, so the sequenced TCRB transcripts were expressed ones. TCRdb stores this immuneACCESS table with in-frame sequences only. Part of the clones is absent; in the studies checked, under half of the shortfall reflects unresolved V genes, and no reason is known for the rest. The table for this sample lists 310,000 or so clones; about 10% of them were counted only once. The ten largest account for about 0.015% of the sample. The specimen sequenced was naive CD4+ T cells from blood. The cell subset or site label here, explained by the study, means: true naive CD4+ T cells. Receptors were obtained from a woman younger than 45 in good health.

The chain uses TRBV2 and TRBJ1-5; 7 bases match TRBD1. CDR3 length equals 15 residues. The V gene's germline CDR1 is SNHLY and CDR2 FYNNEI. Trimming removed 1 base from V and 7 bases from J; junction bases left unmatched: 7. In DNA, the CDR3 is TGTGCCAGCAGTGAAGAAAGGGGGCGCGAACAGCCCCAGCATTTT. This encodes CASSEERGREQPQHF.

CDR3 sequence reads: CASSSGAASYEQYF. CDR3 nucleotide sequence: TGTGCCAGCAGCTCCGGCGCGGCCTCCTACGAGCAGTACTTC. The V gene is TRBV28, the J gene TRBJ2-7, with D uncertain. The germline gives CDR1 MDHEN, CDR2 SYDVKM. V was pared by 6 bases and J by 0 bases, with 12 bases between. This CDR3 is 14 amino acids long.

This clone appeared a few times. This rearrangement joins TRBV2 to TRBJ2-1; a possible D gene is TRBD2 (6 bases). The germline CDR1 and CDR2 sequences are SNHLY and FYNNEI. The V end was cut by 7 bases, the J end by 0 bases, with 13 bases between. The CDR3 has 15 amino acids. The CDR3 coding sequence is TGTGCCAGCACCGAGGAGGGAGGCTCCTACAATGAGCAGTTCTTC. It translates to CASTEEGGSYNEQFF.

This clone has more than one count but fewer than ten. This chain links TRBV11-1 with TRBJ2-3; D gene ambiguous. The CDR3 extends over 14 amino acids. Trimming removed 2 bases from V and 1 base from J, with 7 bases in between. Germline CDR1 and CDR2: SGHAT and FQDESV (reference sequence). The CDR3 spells CASSLLARTDTQYF. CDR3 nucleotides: TGTGCCAGCAGCTTATTGGCCCGCACAGATACGCAGTATTTT.

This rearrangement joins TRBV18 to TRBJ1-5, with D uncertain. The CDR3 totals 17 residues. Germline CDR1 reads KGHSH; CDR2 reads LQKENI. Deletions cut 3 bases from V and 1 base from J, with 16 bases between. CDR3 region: CASSPSTITESNQPQHF. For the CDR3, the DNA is TGTGCCAGCTCACCTTCGACGATTACGGAGAGCAATCAGCCCCAGCATTTT.

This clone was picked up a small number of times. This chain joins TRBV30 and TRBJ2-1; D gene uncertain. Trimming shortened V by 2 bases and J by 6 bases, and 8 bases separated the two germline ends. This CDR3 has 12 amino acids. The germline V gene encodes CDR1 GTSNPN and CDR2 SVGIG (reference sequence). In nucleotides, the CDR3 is TGTGCCTGGAGTCCCACGGGCAATGAGCAGTTCTTC. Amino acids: CAWSPTGNEQFF.

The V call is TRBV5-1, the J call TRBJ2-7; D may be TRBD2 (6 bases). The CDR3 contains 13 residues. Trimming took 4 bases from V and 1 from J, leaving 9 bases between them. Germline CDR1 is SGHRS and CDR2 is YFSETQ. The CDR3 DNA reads TGCGCCAGCAGCAAGGACTATTCCTACGAGCAGTACTTC. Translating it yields CASSKDYSYEQYF.

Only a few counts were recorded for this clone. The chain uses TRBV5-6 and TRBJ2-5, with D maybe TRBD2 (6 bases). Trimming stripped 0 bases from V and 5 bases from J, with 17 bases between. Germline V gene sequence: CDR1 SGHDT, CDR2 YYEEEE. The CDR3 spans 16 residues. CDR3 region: CASSLGWGGGAETQYF. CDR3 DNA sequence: TGTGCCAGCAGCTTGGGGTGGGGCGGAGGGGCGGAGACCCAGTACTTC.

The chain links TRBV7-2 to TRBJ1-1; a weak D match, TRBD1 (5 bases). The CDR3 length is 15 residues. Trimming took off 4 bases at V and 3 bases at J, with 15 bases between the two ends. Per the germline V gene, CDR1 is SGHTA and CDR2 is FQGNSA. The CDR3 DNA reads TGTGCCAGCAGCTCCCTCACCATAGGGGACACTGAAGCTTTCTTT. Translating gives CASSSLTIGDTEAFF.

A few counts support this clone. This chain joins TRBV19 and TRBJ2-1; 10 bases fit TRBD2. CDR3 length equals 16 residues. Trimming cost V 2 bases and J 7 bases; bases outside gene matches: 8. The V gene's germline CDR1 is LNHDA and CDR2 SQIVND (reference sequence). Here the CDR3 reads CASSISRTSGDNEQFF. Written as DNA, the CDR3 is TGTGCCAGTAGTATATCTAGGACTAGCGGAGATAATGAGCAGTTCTTC.

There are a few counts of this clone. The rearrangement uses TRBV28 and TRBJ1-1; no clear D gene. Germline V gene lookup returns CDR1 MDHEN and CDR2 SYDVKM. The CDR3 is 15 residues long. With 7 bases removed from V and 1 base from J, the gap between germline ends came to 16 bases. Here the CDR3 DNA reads TGTGCCAGCAATCCTTGGGCAGCTGGGAACACTGAAGCTTTCTTT. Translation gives CASNPWAAGNTEAFF.

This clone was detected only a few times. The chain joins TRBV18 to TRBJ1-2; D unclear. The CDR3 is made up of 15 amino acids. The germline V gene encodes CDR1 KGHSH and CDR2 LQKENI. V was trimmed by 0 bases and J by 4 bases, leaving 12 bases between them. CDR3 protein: CASSPPRTPVYGYTF. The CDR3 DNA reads TGTGCCAGCTCACCACCGCGGACTCCAGTCTATGGCTACACCTTC. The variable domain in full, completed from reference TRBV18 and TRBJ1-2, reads NAGVMQNPRHLVRRRGQEARLRCSPMKGHSHVYWYRQLPEEGLKFMVYLQKENIIDESGMPKERFSAEFPKEGPSILRIQQVVRGDSAAYFCASSPPRTPVYGYTFGSGTRLTVV.

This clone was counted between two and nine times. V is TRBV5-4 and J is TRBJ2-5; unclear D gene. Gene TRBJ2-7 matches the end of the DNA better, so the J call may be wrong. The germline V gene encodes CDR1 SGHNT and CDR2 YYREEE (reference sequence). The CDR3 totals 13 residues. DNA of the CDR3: TGTGCCAGCAGCCCGTGGAACAGCTACGAGCAGTACTTC. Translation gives CASSPWNSYEQYF.

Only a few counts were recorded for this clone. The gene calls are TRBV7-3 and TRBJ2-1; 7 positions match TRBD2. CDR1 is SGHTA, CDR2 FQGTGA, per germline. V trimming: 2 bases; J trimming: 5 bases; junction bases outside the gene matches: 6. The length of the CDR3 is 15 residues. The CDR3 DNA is TGTGCCAGCAGCTTATCTGCTAGCGGTGACAATGAGCAGTTCTTC. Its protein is CASSLSASGDNEQFF.

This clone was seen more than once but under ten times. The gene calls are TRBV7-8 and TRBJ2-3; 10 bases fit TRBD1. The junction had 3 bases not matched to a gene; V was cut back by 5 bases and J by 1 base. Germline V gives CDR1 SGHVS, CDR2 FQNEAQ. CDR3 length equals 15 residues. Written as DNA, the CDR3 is TGTGCCAGCAGCCCCGGGACAGGGGGCACAGATACGCAGTATTTT. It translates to CASSPGTGGTDTQYF.

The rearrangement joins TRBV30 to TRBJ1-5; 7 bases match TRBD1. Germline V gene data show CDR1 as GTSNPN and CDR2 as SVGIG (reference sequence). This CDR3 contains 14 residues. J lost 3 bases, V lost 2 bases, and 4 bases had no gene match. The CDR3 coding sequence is TGTGCCTGGAGTAAGACAGGGCCCAATCAGCCCCAGCATTTT. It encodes CAWSKTGPNQPQHF. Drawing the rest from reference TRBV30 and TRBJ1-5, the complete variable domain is SQTIHQWPATLVQPVGSPLSLECTVEGTSNPNLYWYRQAAGRGLQLLFYSVGIGQISSEVPQNLSASRPQDRQFILSSKKLLLSDSGFYLCAWSKTGPNQPQHFGDGTRLSIL.

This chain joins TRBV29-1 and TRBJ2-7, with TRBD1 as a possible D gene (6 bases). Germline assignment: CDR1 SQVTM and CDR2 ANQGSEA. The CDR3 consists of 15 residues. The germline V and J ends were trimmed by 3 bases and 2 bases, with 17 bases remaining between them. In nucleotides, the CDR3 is TGCAGCGTTGATATAGGGGCAGGGGTAACCTACGAGCAGTACTTC. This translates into CSVDIGAGVTYEQYF.

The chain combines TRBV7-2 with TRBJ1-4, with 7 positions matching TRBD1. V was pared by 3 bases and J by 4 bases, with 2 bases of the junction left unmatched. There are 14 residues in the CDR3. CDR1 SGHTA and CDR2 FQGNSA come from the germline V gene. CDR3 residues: CASSLGQINEKLFF. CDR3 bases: TGTGCCAGCAGCTTGGGACAGATTAATGAAAAACTGTTTTTT.